This is a list of T cell receptor beta chains from one sample in a study of blood T cell repertoires in COVID-19. Assay: immunoSEQ multiplex PCR; the TCRdb copy retains only in-frame clones and omits some. The data show over 150,000 clones, roughly nine tenths seen once. Sample: peripheral blood. Source of these receptors: a man in his 70s with active or convalescent COVID-19. Each CDR3 is given without its conserved first and last residue.

v_gene	j_gene	CDR3aa
TRBV11-2	TRBJ2-7	ASRRGGEQY
TRBV3-1/TRBV3-2	TRBJ2-6	ASSLTGPGANVLT
TRBV19	TRBJ1-5	ASSKDRGQNQPQH
TRBV9	TRBJ2-1	ASSASGRQF
TRBV4-3	TRBJ1-1	ASSQDAGGFTEAF
TRBV7-9	TRBJ1-2	ASSPERGRVEGYT
TRBV10-2	TRBJ2-1	ASRNWGGAEDEQF
TRBV6-1	TRBJ2-2	ASSEGQTGELF
TRBV28	TRBJ1-5	ASRGGQASNQPQH
TRBV5-4	TRBJ1-4	ASSLARTGGRLELF
TRBV5-1	TRBJ2-1	ASSGASGVYNEQF
TRBV27	TRBJ1-1	ASSAHRTGGSPLNTEAF
TRBV6-5	TRBJ2-2	ASSYSLGGGARELF
TRBV18	TRBJ1-1	ASSPPGPNTEAF
TRBV7-8	TRBJ1-6	ASSWGQGNDSPLH
TRBV5-5	TRBJ2-7	ASSLAPRLAGGYEQY
TRBV6-2/TRBV6-3	TRBJ2-7	ASSPQISYEQY
TRBV5-4	TRBJ2-3	ASSLGWGGFTDTQY
TRBV29-1	TRBJ1-5	SVVVLQGPDQPQH
TRBV5-4	TRBJ2-5	ASSPMDSFQETQY
TRBV18	TRBJ1-5	ASSPGTGGQPQH
TRBV7-2	TRBJ1-2	ASSHAQDFYGYT
TRBV5-5	TRBJ2-7	ASSFTGTGGGEQY
TRBV30	TRBJ1-1	AWKNDRATEAF
TRBV10-1	TRBJ1-1	ASSEDRVNTEAF